This T cell receptor (beta chain) was found in a study of T cells in Graves' hyperthyroidism and ophthalmopathy. This clonotype has at least ten counts. Its specificity is unknown. RNA transcripts gave rise to amplified TCR beta CDR3 regions. The TCR CDR3 was amplified in a first-round RT-PCR using the HTBI primer set. MiXCR, applied by TCRdb to the multiplex PCR reads, yields one record per CDR3 protein. The data show approximately 700,000 distinct CDR3 sequences, 45% seen once. Uncontrolled infections, other autoimmune diseases, pregnancy or lactation led to exclusion of patients. Whole-study results and caveats: It was a median 6.5 months before onset that the model predicted ophthalmopathy. Ophthalmopathy was told apart from stable hyperthyroidism by a 13 V-J model. The majority of expanded thyroid clonotypes above 0.001 also appeared in blood.

Germline V gives CDR1 SQVTM, CDR2 ANQGSEA. The germline V and J ends were trimmed by 0 bases and 0 bases, with 12 bases remaining between them. The CDR3 extends over 15 amino acids. Sequenced sample: peripheral blood or thyroid tissue (not recorded which). The J gene is TRBJ2-7, the V gene TRBV29-1; D may be TRBD1 or TRBD2 (6 bases each). The TCR was taken from an adult man with Graves' disease, either hyperthyroidism or ophthalmopathy (not recorded which). The CDR3 protein is CSVEEWRGSSYEQYF. CDR3 DNA: TGCAGCGTTGAAGAATGGAGGGGGAGCTCCTACGAGCAGTACTTC.